This entry lists 26 T cell receptor beta chains sequenced from one sample in a study of blood T cells in healthy people across ages (dated by TCRdb to the mid-2010s). Receptor libraries were prepared by 5' RACE. For sequencing, an Illumina HiSeq 2500 was employed. A second PCR of roughly 7 to 11 cycles was performed with a sample-barcoded 5' primer and a J-beta primer mix. TCRdb reprocessing: public reads trimmed at Q25 with fastp, clones called with MiXCR, in-frame beta chains kept. Here each entry gathers all rows of one CDR3 protein and keeps the most common genes and DNA. Across this sample there are over 500,000 distinct CDR3 sequences, with roughly a quarter seen only once. Jointly, the top ten make up approximately 3.6% of the sample. These data were also filed under a second study, of T cells of mothers and their children.

Sequencing was done on a sample of blood. All receptors derive from a boy between 2 and 15 years old in good health.

The V gene is TRBV19, the J gene TRBJ2-2; TRBD1 agrees at 8 bases. The germline V gene has CDR1 LNHDA and CDR2 SQIVND (reference sequence). Trimming took 9 bases from V and 2 from J; bases not matched to a gene: 5. The CDR3 is 14 residues long. The CDR3 nucleotides are TGTGCCAGCCGGACAGGGTTTAACACCGGGGAGCTGTTTTTT. It specifies CASRTGFNTGELFF.

There are a few counts of this clonotype. The chain joins TRBV7-9 to TRBJ2-1; 9 nucleotides line up with TRBD2. The CDR3 is 15 amino acids. The V gene end was trimmed by 2 bases and the J gene end by 5 bases; junction bases not matched to a gene: 4. Looked up from germline, CDR1 is SEHNR and CDR2 is FQNEAQ (reference sequence). CDR3 loop: CASSLRAGGNNEQFF. CDR3 nucleotides: TGTGCCAGCAGCTTAAGGGCGGGAGGGAACAATGAGCAGTTCTTC.

The V and J genes are TRBV5-1 and TRBJ1-4; D is uncertain. Trimming removed 4 bases from V and 7 bases from J, with 14 bases in between. Germline CDR1 SGHRS, CDR2 YFSETQ. The CDR3 has 14 residues. CDR3 sequence reads: CASSLGSGREKLFF. The DNA for the CDR3 is TGCGCCAGCAGCCTTGGTTCGGGCCGTGAAAAACTGTTTTTT.

This chain uses TRBV3-1 with TRBJ2-7, with D possibly being TRBD2 (7 bases). This CDR3 is 19 amino acids long. Germline-derived CDR1 and CDR2 are LGHDT and YNNKEL (reference sequence). V lost 4 bases, J lost 3 bases, and 28 bases lay in between. CDR3: CASSPGGPSIRPLYYEQYF. CDR3 DNA: TGTGCCAGCAGCCCCGGGGGGCCTTCCATTCGACCTTTATACTACGAGCAGTACTTC.

The chain recombines TRBV2 with TRBJ2-6, with D hard to call. The ends were cut back, 4 bases at V and 1 base at J, with 8 bases in the middle. The CDR3 is made up of 15 amino acids. CDR1 and CDR2 from the germline V gene are SNHLY and FYNNEI. CDR3 residues: CASSAVESGANVLTF. CDR3 DNA sequence: TGTGCCAGCAGTGCAGTTGAATCTGGGGCCAACGTCCTGACTTTC.

The J gene is TRBJ2-1, the V gene TRBV20-1; D gene uncertain. The assigned J gene may be wrong: the sequence end matches TRBJ2-5 better. Germline lookup yields CDR1 DFQATT and CDR2 SNEGSKA (reference sequence). The CDR3 consists of 13 residues. CDR3 coding DNA: TGCAGTCCCCCCGCTCCGGTTTCAGAGACCCAGTACTTC. It is translated as CSPPAPVSETQYF.

Only a few counts were recorded for this clonotype. The chain has TRBV20-1 and TRBJ2-7; no firm D call. CDR1 and CDR2 (germline): DFQATT, SNEGSKA (reference sequence). The V end lost 6 bases, the J end lost 0 bases, and 21 bases lay between the germline ends. CDR3 length: 16 amino acids. CDR3 DNA: TGCAGTGCCATCCTAGTCCACGGGTTTGGCTCCTACGAGCAGTACTTC. Protein: CSAILVHGFGSYEQYF.

The chain uses TRBV19 and TRBJ2-1, with 8 bases aligning to TRBD2. The CDR3 runs 13 residues. With 6 bases clipped from V and 7 bases from J, the junction kept 5 bases outside the gene matches. Germline V gene lookup returns CDR1 LNHDA and CDR2 SQIVND (reference sequence). The CDR3 here is CASSRGGWNEQFF. CDR3 sequence (DNA): TGTGCCAGTAGCCGGGGGGGCTGGAATGAGCAGTTCTTC.

The chain employs TRBV14 and TRBJ2-7; D not certain. V lost 0 bases and J lost 6, with 9 bases in between. Germline CDR1 is SGHDN and CDR2 is FVKESK. This CDR3 contains 13 residues. The CDR3 protein is CASSQDVISEQYF. The CDR3, as DNA: TGTGCCAGCAGCCAAGATGTGATCTCCGAGCAGTACTTC.

This rearrangement joins TRBV7-9 to TRBJ2-5; D might be TRBD2 (5 bases). The DNA matches TRBJ2-7 better at its end, which makes the J call doubtful. The CDR3 spans 13 residues. Germline CDR1 is SEHNR and CDR2 is FQNEAQ (reference sequence). CDR3 residues: CASSWTGTYEQYF. The CDR3, as DNA: TGTGCCAGCAGCTGGACGGGAACCTACGAGCAGTACTTC.

The chain recombines TRBV2 with TRBJ2-5; TRBD2 matches 9 bases. CDR1 is SNHLY and CDR2 is FYNNEI in the germline V gene. This CDR3 has 13 amino acids. V shed 8 bases, J shed 5 bases, and the junction held 6 bases outside the gene matches. CDR3 in DNA: TGTGCCAGCGCGGGAGGGCCGGGGGAGACCCAGTACTTC. Its protein is CASAGGPGETQYF. Looking up the rest from reference TRBV2 and TRBJ2-5 gives the full variable domain: EPEVTQTPSHQVTQMGQEVILRCVPISNHLYFYWYRQILGQKVEFLVSFYNNEISEKSEIFDDQFSVERPDGSNFTLKIRSTKLEDSAMYFCASAGGPGETQYFGPGTRLLVL.

The rearrangement links TRBV7-9 to TRBJ2-5; D possibly corresponds to TRBD1 (6 bases). Germline CDR1 reads SEHNR; CDR2 reads FQNEAQ (reference sequence). Trimming cost V 1 base and J 3 bases, with 9 bases left between them. This CDR3 has 14 residues. The CDR3 DNA reads TGTGCCAGCAGCTTAGTACAGGGCGAAGAGACCCAGTACTTC. It specifies CASSLVQGEETQYF.

This clonotype appeared a few times. CDR3 protein: CASSYETGGGKGRLFF. The DNA for the CDR3 is TGTGCCAGCAGTTACGAGACAGGGGGCGGTAAGGGCCGACTGTTTTTT. The chain has TRBV6-6 and TRBJ1-4; the match to TRBD1 covers 10 bases. In germline, CDR1 is MNHNY, CDR2 SVGAGI (reference sequence). After removal of 2 bases from V and 13 bases from J, the junction contained 13 bases not matched to a gene. This CDR3 is built from 16 residues.

This clonotype was counted a few times. The chain combines TRBV20-1 with TRBJ2-3, with TRBD2 identical over 7 bases. The CDR3 has 14 amino acids. CDR1 and CDR2 from the germline V gene are DFQATT and SNEGSKA (reference sequence). V lost 6 bases and J lost 2; bases outside the gene matches: 8. CDR3 DNA sequence: TGCAGTGCAGGGTCGGGAGGACCCACAGATACGCAGTATTTT. As protein: CSAGSGGPTDTQYF.

This clonotype was picked up many times. The gene calls are TRBV11-2 and TRBJ2-5; D not resolved. Trimming removed 5 bases at V and 4 bases at J, with 14 bases between. CDR3 length equals 14 residues. CDR1 and CDR2 (germline): SGHAT, FQNNGV. This chain's CDR3 is CASSLGSGVETQYF. The CDR3, as DNA: TGTGCCAGCAGCCTCGGCTCCGGCGTAGAGACCCAGTACTTC. Variable domain in full (rest from reference TRBV11-2 and TRBJ2-5): EAGVAQSPRYKIIEKRQSVAFWCNPISGHATLYWYQQILGQGPKLLIQFQNNGVVDDSQLPKDRFSAERLKGVDSTLKIQPAKLEDSAVYLCASSLGSGVETQYFGPGTRLLVL.

This clonotype has more than one count but fewer than ten. The CDR3 sequence: CSVEDRVGTDTQYF. CDR3 nucleotide sequence: TGCAGCGTTGAAGATCGGGTCGGCACAGATACGCAGTATTTT. The V gene is TRBV29-1, the J gene TRBJ2-3; D ambiguous. CDR3 length: 14 amino acids. The V gene lost 0 bases and the J gene lost 1 base, with 8 bases spanning the gap. From germline, CDR1 is SQVTM and CDR2 ANQGSEA.

The chain employs TRBV5-5 and TRBJ1-2; possibly TRBD1 for D (6 bases). Germline V CDR1 and CDR2: SGHKS, YYEKEE (reference sequence). This CDR3 spans 15 amino acids. V was clipped by 6 bases and J by 5 bases, with 20 bases between them. The CDR3 is CASTRTAGDKYGYTF. The CDR3 DNA follows: TGTGCCAGCACCCGGACGGCAGGGGATAAGTATGGCTACACCTTC.

The sample holds a few counts of this clonotype. The chain is built from TRBV2 and TRBJ2-1, with a possible D match to TRBD1 (6 bases). Germline V gene data show CDR1 as SNHLY and CDR2 as FYNNEI. Trimming cost V 6 bases and J 5 bases, with 11 bases left between them. This CDR3 region has 13 residues. The CDR3 region has the DNA TGTGCCAGCAGAGCCTGGGACAACAATGAGCAGTTCTTC. Its translation: CASRAWDNNEQFF.

The CDR3 reads CASSLGPEPGRTDTQYF. CDR3 in DNA: TGTGCCAGCAGCTTGGGGCCGGAACCCGGTCGCACAGATACGCAGTATTTT. The chain is built from TRBV5-4 and TRBJ2-3; D gene uncertain. Germline V gene data show CDR1 as SGHNT and CDR2 as YYREEE (reference sequence). Trimming took 0 bases from V and 1 from J, leaving 15 bases between them. The CDR3 runs to 17 residues.

In this sample, this clonotype turned up a few times. The V call is TRBV19, the J call TRBJ1-5, with 12 bases matching TRBD1. The CDR3 consists of 17 residues. The V gene end was trimmed by 5 bases and the J gene end by 2 bases; junction bases not matched to a gene: 7. The V gene's germline CDR1 is LNHDA and CDR2 SQIVND (reference sequence). Here the CDR3 reads CASSVGQGARGNQPQHF. The DNA of the CDR3 is TGTGCCAGTAGTGTGGGACAGGGGGCGCGGGGCAATCAGCCCCAGCATTTT.

Worth noting for this clonotype: The junction departs from germline at one end; a sequencing error may be responsible. V and J are TRBV27 and TRBJ1-4; 8 nucleotides align to TRBD1. Per the germline V gene, CDR1 is MNHEY and CDR2 is SMNVEV (reference sequence). This CDR3 has 16 residues. For the CDR3, the DNA is TGTGTCAGCAGTTTAGACCCGCAGGGGGCTCGGGAAAAACTGTTTTTT. Translation gives CVSSLDPQGAREKLFF. The whole variable domain, filled in from reference TRBV27 and TRBJ1-4, reads EAQVTQNPRYLITVTGKKLTVTCSQNMNHEYMSWYRQDPGLGLRQIYYSMNVEVTDKGDVPEGYKVSRKEKRNFPLILESPSPNQTSLYFCVSSLDPQGAREKLFFGSGTQLSVL.

This chain joins TRBV7-2 and TRBJ2-7, with D perhaps assigned TRBD1 or TRBD2 (5 bases each). The CDR3 extends over 14 amino acids. Looked up from germline, CDR1 is SGHTA and CDR2 is FQGNSA. V gave up 1 base and J gave up 9 bases, with 16 bases separating them. The CDR3 region is CASSLVEGRGRQYF. The CDR3 DNA is TGTGCCAGCAGCTTAGTAGAGGGAAGGGGTCGGCAGTACTTC.

This clonotype was counted at least ten times. The chain employs TRBV7-8 and TRBJ1-3; tentatively, D is TRBD1 (5 bases). CDR3 size: 16 residues. Per the germline V gene, CDR1 is SGHVS and CDR2 is FQNEAQ. The ends were cut back, 2 bases at V and 2 bases at J, with 13 bases in the middle. The CDR3 reads CASSLRDQGPGNTIYF. The CDR3 DNA sequence: TGTGCCAGCAGCTTACGAGATCAGGGTCCTGGAAACACCATATATTTT.

The chain has TRBV20-1 and TRBJ1-1; a possible D gene is TRBD1 (6 bases). Germline values: CDR1 DFQATT, CDR2 SNEGSKA (reference sequence). The CDR3 runs to 14 residues. V lost 2 bases and J lost 3, with 13 bases in between. Here the CDR3 DNA reads TGCAGTGCTAGACAAGCACAGGGAGACACTGAAGCTTTCTTT. Translation: CSARQAQGDTEAFF.

The rearrangement joins TRBV5-1 to TRBJ2-5; 8 bases are a match to TRBD2. V gave up 4 bases and J gave up 5 bases; unmatched junction bases: 10. The CDR3 is 15 residues long. Germline lookup yields CDR1 SGHRS and CDR2 YFSETQ. CDR3 region: CASSGGSGRMETQYF. The CDR3 bases are TGCGCCAGCAGCGGAGGGAGCGGGAGAATGGAGACCCAGTACTTC.

The rearrangement uses TRBV29-1 and TRBJ2-2; 10 bases are a match to TRBD2. Trimming cost V 1 base and J 7 bases; bases outside gene matches: 9. CDR3 length: 16 residues. Germline V gene data show CDR1 as SQVTM and CDR2 as ANQGSEA. CDR3 residues: CSVEVPSGGVYGELFF. The CDR3 region has the DNA TGCAGCGTTGAAGTCCCCAGCGGGGGGGTTTACGGGGAGCTGTTTTTT.